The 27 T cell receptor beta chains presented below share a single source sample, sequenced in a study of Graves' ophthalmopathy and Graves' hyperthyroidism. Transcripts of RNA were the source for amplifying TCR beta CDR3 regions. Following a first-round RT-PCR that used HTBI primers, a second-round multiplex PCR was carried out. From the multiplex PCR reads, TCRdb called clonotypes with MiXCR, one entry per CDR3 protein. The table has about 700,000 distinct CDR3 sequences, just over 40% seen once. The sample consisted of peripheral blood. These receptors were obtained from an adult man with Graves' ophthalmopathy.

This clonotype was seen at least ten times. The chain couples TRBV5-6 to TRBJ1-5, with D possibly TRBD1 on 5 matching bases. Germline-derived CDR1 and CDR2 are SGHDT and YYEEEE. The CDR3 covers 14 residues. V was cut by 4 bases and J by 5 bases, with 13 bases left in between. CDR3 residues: CASSQFRVDQPQHF. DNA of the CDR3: TGTGCCAGCAGCCAATTCAGGGTGGATCAGCCCCAGCATTTT.

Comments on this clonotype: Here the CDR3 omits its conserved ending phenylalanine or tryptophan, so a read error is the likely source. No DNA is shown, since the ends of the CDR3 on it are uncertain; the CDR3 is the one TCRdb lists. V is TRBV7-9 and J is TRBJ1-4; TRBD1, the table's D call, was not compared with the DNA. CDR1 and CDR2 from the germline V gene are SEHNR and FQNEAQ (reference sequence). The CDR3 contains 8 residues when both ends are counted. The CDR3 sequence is CASSLMGA.

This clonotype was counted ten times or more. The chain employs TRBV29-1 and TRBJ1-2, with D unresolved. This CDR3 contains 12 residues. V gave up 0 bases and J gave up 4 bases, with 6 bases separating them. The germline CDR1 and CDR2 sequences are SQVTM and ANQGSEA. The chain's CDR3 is CSVEDYSYGYTF. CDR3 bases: TGCAGCGTTGAAGATTACAGCTATGGCTACACCTTC. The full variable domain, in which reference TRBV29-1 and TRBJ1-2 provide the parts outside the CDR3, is SAVISQKPSRDICQRGTSLTIQCQVDSQVTMMFWYRQQPGQSLTLIATANQGSEATYESGFVIDKFPISRPNLTFSTLTVSNMSPEDSSIYLCSVEDYSYGYTFGSGTRLTVV.

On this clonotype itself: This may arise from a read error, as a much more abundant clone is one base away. This CDR3 reads CASSSNRGTEAFF. Here the CDR3 DNA reads TGTGCCAGCAGCTCAAACAGGGGGACTGAAGCTTTCTTT. The V gene is TRBV13, the J gene TRBJ1-1, with 8 bases identical to TRBD1. Trimming removed 4 bases from V and 5 bases from J; junction bases left unmatched: 3. This CDR3 has 13 residues. Germline CDR1 is PRHDT and CDR2 is FYEKMQ (reference sequence).

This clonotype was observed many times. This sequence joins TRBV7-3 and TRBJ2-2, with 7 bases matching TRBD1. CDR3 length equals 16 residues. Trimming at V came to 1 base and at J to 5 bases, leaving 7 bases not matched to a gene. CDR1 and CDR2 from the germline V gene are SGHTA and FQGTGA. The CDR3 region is CASSLSSGRGTGELFF. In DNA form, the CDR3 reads TGTGCCAGCAGCTTAAGTTCGGGCAGGGGGACCGGGGAGCTGTTTTTT.

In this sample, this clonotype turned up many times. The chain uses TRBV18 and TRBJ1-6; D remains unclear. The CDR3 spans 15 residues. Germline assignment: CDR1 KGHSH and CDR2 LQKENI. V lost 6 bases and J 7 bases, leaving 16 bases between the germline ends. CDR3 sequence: CASSVASVQNSPLHF. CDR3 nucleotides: TGTGCCAGCTCTGTAGCGAGCGTGCAAAATTCACCCCTCCACTTT.

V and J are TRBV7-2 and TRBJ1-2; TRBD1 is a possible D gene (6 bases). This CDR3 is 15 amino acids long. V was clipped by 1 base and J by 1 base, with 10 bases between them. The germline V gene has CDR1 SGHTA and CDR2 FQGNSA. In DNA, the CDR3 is TGTGCCAGCAGCTTAGGGACAGCCTTTAACTATGGCTACACCTTC. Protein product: CASSLGTAFNYGYTF. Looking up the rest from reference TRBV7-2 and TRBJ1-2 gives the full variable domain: GAGVSQSPSNKVTEKGKDVELRCDPISGHTALYWYRQSLGQGLEFLIYFQGNSAPDKSGLPSDRFSAERTGGSVSTLTIQRTQQEDSAVYLCASSLGTAFNYGYTFGSGTRLTVV.

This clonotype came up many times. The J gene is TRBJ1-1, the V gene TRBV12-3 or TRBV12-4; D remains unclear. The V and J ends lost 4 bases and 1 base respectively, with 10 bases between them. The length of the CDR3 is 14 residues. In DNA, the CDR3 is TGTGCCAGCAGTTGGGCAGGCGGGAACACTGAAGCTTTCTTT. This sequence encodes CASSWAGGNTEAFF.

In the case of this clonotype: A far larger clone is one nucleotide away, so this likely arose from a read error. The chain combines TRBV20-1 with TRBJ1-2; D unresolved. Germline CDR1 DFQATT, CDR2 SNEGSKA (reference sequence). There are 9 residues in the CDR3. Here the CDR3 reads CNARDGYTF. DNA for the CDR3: TGCAATGCTAGGGATGGCTACACCTTC.

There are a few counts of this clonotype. Here the CDR3 reads CASSPRQRNEKLFF. CDR3 coding DNA: TGTGCCAGCAGCCCCCGACAGAGAAATGAAAAACTGTTTTTT. V gene TRBV9 combines with J gene TRBJ1-4; D is perhaps TRBD1 (5 bases). The CDR3 loop spans 14 amino acids. V was cut by 4 bases and J by 5 bases, with 12 bases left in between. Germline V gene lookup returns CDR1 SGDLS and CDR2 YYNGEE.

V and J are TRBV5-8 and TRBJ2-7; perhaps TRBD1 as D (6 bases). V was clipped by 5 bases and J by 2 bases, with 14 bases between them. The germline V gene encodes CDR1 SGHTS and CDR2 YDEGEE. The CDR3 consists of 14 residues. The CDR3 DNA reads TGTGCCAGCAGGGGGGACACGGGTCCCTACGAGCAGTACTTC. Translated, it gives CASRGDTGPYEQYF.

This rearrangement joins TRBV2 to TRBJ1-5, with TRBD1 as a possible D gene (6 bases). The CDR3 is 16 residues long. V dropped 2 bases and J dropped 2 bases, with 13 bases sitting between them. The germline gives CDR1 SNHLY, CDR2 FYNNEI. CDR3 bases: TGTGCCAGCAGTGAATCGGAGGGGGTCGGCAATCAGCCCCAGCATTTT. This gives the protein CASSESEGVGNQPQHF.

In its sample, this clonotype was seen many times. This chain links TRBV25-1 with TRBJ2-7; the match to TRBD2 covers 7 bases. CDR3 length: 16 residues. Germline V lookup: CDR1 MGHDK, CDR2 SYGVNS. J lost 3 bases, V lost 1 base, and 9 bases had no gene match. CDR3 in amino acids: CASSESGGSRRYEQYF. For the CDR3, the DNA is TGTGCCAGCAGTGAATCGGGAGGCTCCAGGCGCTACGAGCAGTACTTC.

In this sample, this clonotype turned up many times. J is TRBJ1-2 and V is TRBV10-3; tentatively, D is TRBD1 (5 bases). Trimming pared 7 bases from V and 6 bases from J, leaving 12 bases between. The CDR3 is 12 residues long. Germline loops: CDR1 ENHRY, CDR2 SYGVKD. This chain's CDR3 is CAIKEGVDGYTF. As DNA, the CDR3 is TGTGCCATCAAGGAAGGGGTAGATGGCTACACCTTC.

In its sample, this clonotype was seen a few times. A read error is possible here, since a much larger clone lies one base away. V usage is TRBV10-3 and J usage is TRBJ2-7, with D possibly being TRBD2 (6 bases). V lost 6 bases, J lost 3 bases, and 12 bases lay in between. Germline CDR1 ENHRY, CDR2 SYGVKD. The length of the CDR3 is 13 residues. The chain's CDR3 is CAISRGSNYEQYF. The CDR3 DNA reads TGTGCCATCAGCCGGGGGTCGAACTACGAGCAGTACTTC.

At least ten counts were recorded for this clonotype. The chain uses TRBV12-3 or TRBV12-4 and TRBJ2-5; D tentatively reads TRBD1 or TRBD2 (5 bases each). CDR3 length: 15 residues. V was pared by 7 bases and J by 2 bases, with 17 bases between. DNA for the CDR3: TGTGCCAGCAAACCTACGGGACGGAAACAAGAGACCCAGTACTTC. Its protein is CASKPTGRKQETQYF.

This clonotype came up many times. In nucleotides, the CDR3 is TGTGCCAGTAGTATCAGTAATAATCAGCCCCAGCATTTT. The encoded protein is CASSISNNQPQHF. The V call is TRBV19, the J call TRBJ1-5; D remains ambiguous. Germline CDR1 is LNHDA and CDR2 is SQIVND (reference sequence). The CDR3 is made up of 13 amino acids. V was pared by 3 bases and J by 4 bases, with 7 bases between.

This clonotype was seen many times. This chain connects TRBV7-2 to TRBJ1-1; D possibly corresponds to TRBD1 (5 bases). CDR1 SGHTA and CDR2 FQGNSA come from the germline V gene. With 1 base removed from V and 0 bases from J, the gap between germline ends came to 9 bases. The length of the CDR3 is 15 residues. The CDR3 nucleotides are TGTGCCAGCAGCTTAGTACAGGCTATGAACACTGAAGCTTTCTTT. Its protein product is CASSLVQAMNTEAFF.

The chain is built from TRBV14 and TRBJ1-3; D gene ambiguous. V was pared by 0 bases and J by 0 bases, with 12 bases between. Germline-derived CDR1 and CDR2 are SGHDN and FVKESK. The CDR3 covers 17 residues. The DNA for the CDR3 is TGTGCCAGCAGCCAAGATCATCGGGTGACCTCTGGAAACACCATATATTTT. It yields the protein CASSQDHRVTSGNTIYF.

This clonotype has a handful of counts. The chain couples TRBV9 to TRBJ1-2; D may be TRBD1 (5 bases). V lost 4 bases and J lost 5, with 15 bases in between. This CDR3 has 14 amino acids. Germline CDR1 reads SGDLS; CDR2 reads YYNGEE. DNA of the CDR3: TGTGCCAGCAGCCAAGAGCCGACAGAATATGGCTACACCTTC. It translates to CASSQEPTEYGYTF.

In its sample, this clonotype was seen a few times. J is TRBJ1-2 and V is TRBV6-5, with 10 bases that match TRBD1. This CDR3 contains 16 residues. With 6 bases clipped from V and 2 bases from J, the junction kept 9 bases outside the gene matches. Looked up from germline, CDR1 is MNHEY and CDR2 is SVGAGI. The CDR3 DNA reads TGTGCCAGCAGAACCCACCGGACAGGGGGAAACTATGGCTACACCTTC. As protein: CASRTHRTGGNYGYTF.

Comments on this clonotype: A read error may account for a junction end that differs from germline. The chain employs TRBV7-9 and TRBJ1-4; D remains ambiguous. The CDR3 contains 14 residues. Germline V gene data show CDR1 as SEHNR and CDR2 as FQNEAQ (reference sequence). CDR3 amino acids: CSSSATAGGERLFF. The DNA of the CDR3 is TGTTCCAGCAGCGCTACAGCTGGCGGGGAAAGACTGTTTTTT.

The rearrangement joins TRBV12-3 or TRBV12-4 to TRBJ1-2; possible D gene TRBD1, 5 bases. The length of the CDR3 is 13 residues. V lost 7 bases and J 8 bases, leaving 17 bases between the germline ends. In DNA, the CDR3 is TGTGCCAGCAAGGGTTTCGAGGGGAGGGGCTACACCTTC. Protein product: CASKGFEGRGYTF.

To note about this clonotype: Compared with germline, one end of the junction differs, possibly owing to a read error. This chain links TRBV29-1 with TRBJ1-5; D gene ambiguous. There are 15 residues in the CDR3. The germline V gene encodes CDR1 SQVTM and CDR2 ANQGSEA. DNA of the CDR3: TGCAGCGTTGTGAGGGTAGCGGGGTACAATGAGCCCCAGCATTTT. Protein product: CSVVRVAGYNEPQHF.

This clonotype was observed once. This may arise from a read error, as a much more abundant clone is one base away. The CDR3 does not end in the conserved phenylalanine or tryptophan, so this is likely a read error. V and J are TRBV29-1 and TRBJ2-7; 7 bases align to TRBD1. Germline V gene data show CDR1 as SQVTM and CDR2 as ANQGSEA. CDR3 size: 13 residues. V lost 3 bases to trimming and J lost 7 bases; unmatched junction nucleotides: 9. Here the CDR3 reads CSVETGNPLEQYS. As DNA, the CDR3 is TGCAGCGTTGAGACAGGGAATCCACTGGAGCAGTACTCC.

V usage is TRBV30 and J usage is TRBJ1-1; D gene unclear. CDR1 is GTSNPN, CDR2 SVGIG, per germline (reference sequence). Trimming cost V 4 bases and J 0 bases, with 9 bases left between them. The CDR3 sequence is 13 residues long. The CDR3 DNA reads TGTGCCTGGAATGGCCAAGTGAACACTGAAGCTTTCTTT. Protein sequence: CAWNGQVNTEAFF. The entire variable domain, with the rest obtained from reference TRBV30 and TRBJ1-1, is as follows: SQTIHQWPATLVQPVGSPLSLECTVEGTSNPNLYWYRQAAGRGLQLLFYSVGIGQISSEVPQNLSASRPQDRQFILSSKKLLLSDSGFYLCAWNGQVNTEAFFGQGTRLTVV.

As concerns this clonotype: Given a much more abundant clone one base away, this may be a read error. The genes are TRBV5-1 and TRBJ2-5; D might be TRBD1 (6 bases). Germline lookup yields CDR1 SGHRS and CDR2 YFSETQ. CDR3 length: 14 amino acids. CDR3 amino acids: CASSGGQNQGTQYF. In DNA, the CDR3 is TGCGCCAGCAGCGGCGGACAGAACCAAGGGACCCAGTACTTC.